The 18 T cell receptor beta chains in this list originate from one sample, sequenced in a study of T cell repertoires in cytomegalovirus infection. TCRdb independently ran MiXCR on the reads; one entry per CDR3 protein. The sample lists a few hundred thousand distinct CDR3 sequences; roughly 46% were seen once. Their antigens are not known. The sample consisted of cultured PBMCs, taken from culture after CMV antigen stimulation. The receptors stem from a human donor in good health (CMV status not recorded). Some clones in this sample may be carry-over from other donors' samples.

The chain is built from TRBV12-3 or TRBV12-4 and TRBJ1-6, with D possibly matching TRBD1 (5 bases). Trimming pared 6 bases from V and 4 bases from J, leaving 10 bases between. The CDR3 spans 14 residues. The CDR3 DNA sequence: TGTGCCAGCAGGACGGGACCTTATAATTCACCCCTCCACTTT. This codes for CASRTGPYNSPLHF.

This clonotype has a handful of counts. J is TRBJ2-7 and V is TRBV19; TRBD1 might be the D (5 bases). The CDR3 extends over 14 amino acids. Trimming removed 7 bases from V and 2 bases from J, with 15 bases in between. Germline CDR1 LNHDA, CDR2 SQIVND (reference sequence). The CDR3 sequence: CASTPFWGTYEQYF. In DNA, the CDR3 is TGTGCCAGTACACCATTTTGGGGCACCTACGAGCAGTACTTC.

The rearrangement links TRBV7-2 to TRBJ1-2; a weak D match, TRBD1 (5 bases). The CDR3 is 14 amino acids. V gave up 0 bases and J gave up 6 bases, with 11 bases separating them. CDR1 SGHTA and CDR2 FQGNSA come from the germline V gene. For the CDR3, the DNA is TGTGCCAGCAGCTTAGCAGGGGATTCACATGGCTACACCTTC. Translating it yields CASSLAGDSHGYTF.

This rearrangement joins TRBV7-2 to TRBJ2-1; 10 nucleotides match TRBD2. V trimming: 5 bases; J trimming: 0 bases; junction bases outside the gene matches: 7. CDR1 and CDR2 (germline): SGHTA, FQGNSA. This CDR3 is built from 17 residues. The CDR3 nucleotides read TGTGCCAGCAGCCTTCTAGCGGGGGCGGGCTCCTACAATGAGCAGTTCTTC. Protein product: CASSLLAGAGSYNEQFF.

This clonotype is medium-sized within its sample. The rearrangement joins TRBV4-1 to TRBJ1-1, with D unresolved. The CDR3 sequence is 14 residues long. The V end lost 1 base, the J end lost 3 bases, and 9 bases lay between the germline ends. The germline V gene has CDR1 MGHRA and CDR2 YSYEKL. The CDR3 DNA follows: TGCGCCAGCAGCCAAGGTCACGGTTACACTGAAGCTTTCTTT. The encoded protein is CASSQGHGYTEAFF.

Ten or more counts support this clonotype. The chain joins TRBV7-2 to TRBJ1-5; D is unresolved. This CDR3 has 15 residues. V was pared by 5 bases and J by 4 bases, with 15 bases between. The V gene's germline CDR1 is SGHTA and CDR2 FQGNSA. CDR3 nucleotides: TGTGCCAGCAGCCTAAGGACGATCGGAAATCAGCCCCAGCATTTT. Residues: CASSLRTIGNQPQHF.

This clonotype was detected only a few times. This chain joins TRBV4-1 and TRBJ1-3; D ambiguous. With 0 bases removed from V and 0 bases from J, the gap between germline ends came to 15 bases. The CDR3 has 18 amino acids. Germline V gene sequence: CDR1 MGHRA, CDR2 YSYEKL. In nucleotides, the CDR3 is TGCGCCAGCAGCCAAGAGTATCGGGTGGCGAACTCTGGAAACACCATATATTTT. It yields the protein CASSQEYRVANSGNTIYF.

The genes are TRBV4-2 and TRBJ2-5, with 7 positions matching TRBD2. Germline V gene sequence: CDR1 LGHNA, CDR2 YNFKEQ. V lost 3 bases to trimming and J lost 5 bases; unmatched junction nucleotides: 9. The CDR3 contains 15 residues. The CDR3 loop reads CASSHGSGKGETQYF. The DNA of the CDR3 is TGTGCCAGCAGCCACGGGAGCGGGAAAGGGGAGACCCAGTACTTC.

The chain combines TRBV28 with TRBJ1-2, with D possibly TRBD1 on 5 matching bases. The V end was cut by 1 base, the J end by 4 bases, with 13 bases between. The CDR3 runs to 15 residues. Germline CDR1 MDHEN, CDR2 SYDVKM. CDR3 in DNA: TGTGCCAGCAGTTTATTTCAGCCAGGGCCCTATGGCTACACCTTC. It is translated as CASSLFQPGPYGYTF.

The CDR3 bases are TGCGCCAGCAGCCAAGGGGGACTAGCGGGAGGTCGGGAGCAGTTCTTC. As protein: CASSQGGLAGGREQFF. The rearrangement uses TRBV4-1 and TRBJ2-1, with TRBD2 identical over 15 bases. From germline, CDR1 is MGHRA and CDR2 YSYEKL. The CDR3 loop spans 16 amino acids. With V trimmed by 1 base and J by 10 bases, 5 bases remained unmatched.

The chain uses TRBV7-8 and TRBJ2-2; a weak D match, TRBD2 (6 bases). CDR1 SGHVS and CDR2 FQNEAQ come from the germline V gene. The CDR3 contains 12 residues. Deletions cut 5 bases from V and 9 bases from J, with 10 bases between. In DNA form, the CDR3 reads TGTGCCAGCAGCACGCGGGGTCGGGAGCTGTTTTTT. Its translation is CASSTRGRELFF.

In this sample, this clonotype turned up a few times. The V gene is TRBV2, the J gene TRBJ1-1; 8 nucleotides align to TRBD1. Trimming cost V 4 bases and J 4 bases; bases outside gene matches: 5. CDR1 and CDR2 from the germline V gene are SNHLY and FYNNEI. This CDR3 contains 14 residues. The CDR3 nucleotides read TGTGCCAGCAGTGGAAGACAGGGGATCACTGAAGCTTTCTTT. This translates into CASSGRQGITEAFF.

The rearrangement joins TRBV19 to TRBJ1-3; D not certain. V was shortened by 2 bases and J by 4 bases, with 3 bases between the two germline ends. Germline loops: CDR1 LNHDA, CDR2 SQIVND (reference sequence). The CDR3 loop spans 12 amino acids. Here the CDR3 reads CASSIWGNTIYF. The CDR3 DNA reads TGTGCCAGTAGTATATGGGGAAACACCATATATTTT.

CDR3 sequence (DNA): TGTGCCAGCTCACCAAGCCGGACAGGGGCAGATACGCAGTATTTT. It translates to CASSPSRTGADTQYF. The chain recombines TRBV18 with TRBJ2-3, with 9 positions matching TRBD1. Looked up from germline, CDR1 is KGHSH and CDR2 is LQKENI. J lost 4 bases, V lost 2 bases, and 4 bases had no gene match. The CDR3 is 15 residues long.

The chain is built from TRBV4-1 and TRBJ2-2, with D perhaps TRBD1 or TRBD2 (5 bases each). The CDR3 consists of 15 residues. V lost 0 bases, J lost 6 bases, and 11 bases lay in between. In germline, CDR1 is MGHRA, CDR2 YSYEKL. As DNA, the CDR3 is TGCGCCAGCAGCCAAGATCTGGGGGAAGCCGGGGAGCTGTTTTTT. It yields the protein CASSQDLGEAGELFF.

This clonotype occurred a few times. The chain employs TRBV7-8 and TRBJ2-1; 10 positions match TRBD1. Trimming at V came to 3 bases and at J to 4 bases, leaving 3 bases not matched to a gene. In germline, CDR1 is SGHVS, CDR2 FQNEAQ. There are 15 residues in the CDR3. The CDR3 reads CASSLGQGHYNEQFF. Written as DNA, the CDR3 is TGTGCCAGCAGCTTGGGACAGGGGCATTACAATGAGCAGTTCTTC.

The rearrangement links TRBV7-9 to TRBJ2-7; tentatively, D is TRBD1 (6 bases). V lost 4 bases, J lost 3 bases, and 10 bases lay in between. This CDR3 spans 13 amino acids. CDR1 is SEHNR, CDR2 FQNEAQ, per germline (reference sequence). Here the CDR3 DNA reads TGTGCCAGCAGCTCAGGGGAACTCTACGAGCAGTACTTC. It codes for CASSSGELYEQYF.

This rearrangement joins TRBV6-5 to TRBJ2-2, with a weak D call TRBD1 (6 bases). V was trimmed by 5 bases and J by 4 bases, leaving 17 bases between them. Germline V gene lookup returns CDR1 MNHEY and CDR2 SVGAGI. CDR3 length: 16 residues. Here the CDR3 reads CASSEGQYGFTGELFF. In nucleotides, the CDR3 is TGTGCCAGCAGTGAAGGACAGTACGGGTTCACCGGGGAGCTGTTTTTT.